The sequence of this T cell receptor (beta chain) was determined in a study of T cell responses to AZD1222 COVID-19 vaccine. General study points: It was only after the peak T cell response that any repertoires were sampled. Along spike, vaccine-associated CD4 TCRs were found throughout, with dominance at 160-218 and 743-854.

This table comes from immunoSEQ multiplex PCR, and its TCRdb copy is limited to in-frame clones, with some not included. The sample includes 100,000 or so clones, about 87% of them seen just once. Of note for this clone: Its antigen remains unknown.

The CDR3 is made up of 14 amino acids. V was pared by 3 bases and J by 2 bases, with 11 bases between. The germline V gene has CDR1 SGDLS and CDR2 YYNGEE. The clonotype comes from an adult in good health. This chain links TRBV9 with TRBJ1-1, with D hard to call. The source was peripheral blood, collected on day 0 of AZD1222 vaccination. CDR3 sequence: CASSGVTPNTEAFF. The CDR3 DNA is TGTGCCAGCAGCGGGGTGACACCAAACACTGAAGCTTTCTTT.